These T cell receptor beta chains were read from a single sample in a study of T-cell memory formation after mild COVID-19. Each CDR3 protein gets one entry after TCRdb re-called the 5' RACE reads with MiXCR. This sample has roughly 250,000 distinct CDR3 sequences, with over 15% found just once. The specimen was PBMCs or a T cell subset sorted from them (not recorded which). The source is a man between 18 and 29 years old who had mild COVID-19 (a few samples of this study predate the infection). Cell type and time point are not known. CDR3s include the opening cysteine and the closing phenylalanine or tryptophan. A D gene is named only where the DNA matches it firmly. Rows give clone size only sometimes, using once, few, many, or a class for an expanded clone.

TGCGCCAGCAGCCAAGTGACTTTTATTGATTCCTACGAGCAGTACTTC | CASSQVTFIDSYEQYF | - | TRBJ2-7 | TRBV4-3 | 16 | -
TGTGCCAGCAGCCCCTGGGGGGAGGACACTGAAGCTTTCTTT | CASSPWGEDTEAFF | - | TRBJ1-1 | TRBV3-1 | 14 | -
TGTGCCAGCAGCTCCCCCTTGGGAGACGAAGCTTTCTTT | CASSSPLGDEAFF | - | TRBJ1-1 | TRBV11-1 | 13 | many
TGCGCCAGCAGCCAAGAGCGACAAGAGACCCAGTACTTC | CASSQERQETQYF | - | TRBJ2-5 | TRBV4-1 | 13 | few
TGTGCCAGCTCACCAGAGATGGAAAGCTATGGCTACACCTTC | CASSPEMESYGYTF | - | TRBJ1-2 | TRBV18 | 14 | -
TGCGCCAGCAGCACGACTAGCGGGGGCCCCGGGGAGACCCAGTACTTC | CASSTTSGGPGETQYF | TRBD2 | TRBJ2-5 | TRBV5-1 | 16 | few
TGCAGTGCTCTAGGTCAGGAGACCCAGTACTTC | CSALGQETQYF | - | TRBJ2-5 | TRBV20-1 | 11 | few
TGTGCCAGCAGTCCTTGGACAGGGAATGGCTACACCTTC | CASSPWTGNGYTF | TRBD1 | TRBJ1-2 | TRBV7-6 | 13 | -
TGCGCCAGCACTCGGGCCACGTCCCTTAGCACAGATACGCAGTATTTT | CASTRATSLSTDTQYF | - | TRBJ2-3 | TRBV5-1 | 16 | -
TGCGCCAGCAGCTTCCAGGGGGAGAAAGAGACCCAGTACTTC | CASSFQGEKETQYF | TRBD1 | TRBJ2-5 | TRBV5-1 | 14 | few
TGCAGTGCTAGTCAACTAGCGGGGGGCGGAATTAGCACAGATACGCAGTATTTT | CSASQLAGGGISTDTQYF | TRBD2 | TRBJ2-3 | TRBV20-1 | 18 | few
TGTGCCAGCAGCCTCACTGGACCCCCAGGGTACGAGCAGTACTTC | CASSLTGPPGYEQYF | - | TRBJ2-7 | TRBV7-9 | 15 | few
TGCAGTGCTAGGACAGGCAATCAGCCCCAGCATTTT | CSARTGNQPQHF | - | TRBJ1-5 | TRBV20-1 | 12 | many
TGCAGTCCACTGACAGGGACGAGGACTGAAGCTTTCTTT | CSPLTGTRTEAFF | TRBD1 | TRBJ1-1 | TRBV20-1 | 13 | -
TGTGCCAGCAGTTACGGGTTAGGATACACCTTC | CASSYGLGYTF | - | TRBJ1-2 | TRBV6-5 | 11 | few
TGTGCCACCAGTGACCCCGGGCTGGGGGGCGTCTCCCATGAGCAGTTCTTC | CATSDPGLGGVSHEQFF | - | TRBJ2-1 | TRBV24-1 | 17 | few
TGCAGCGTGGGAGTTAAGACAGAACTTCACAATGAGCAGTTCTTC | CSVGVKTELHNEQFF | - | TRBJ2-1 | TRBV29-1 | 15 | -
TGCGCCAGCAGCTTGGCAGGGGTCGGAGGAGATACGCAGTATTTT | CASSLAGVGGDTQYF | - | TRBJ2-3 | TRBV5-1 | 15 | -
TGTGCCAGCAGCACCAGGTCCGGGACAGCTAATTCACCCCTCCACTTT | CASSTRSGTANSPLHF | TRBD1 | TRBJ1-6 | TRBV7-2 | 16 | few
TGTGCCACCAGCGCTCAATTAAGGGGCTACACCTTC | CATSAQLRGYTF | - | TRBJ1-2 | TRBV15 | 12 | -
TGTGCCAGCAGCCCACTCTTCCGCGCGGGTGAGCAGTTCTTC | CASSPLFRAGEQFF | - | TRBJ2-1 | TRBV7-9 | 14 | few
TGTGCCAGCAGCAGGCGGACAGGGGGTGGAGATACGCAGTATTTT | CASSRRTGGGDTQYF | TRBD1 | TRBJ2-3 | TRBV7-6 | 15 | few
TGTGCCAGCAGCTTGGATTCCGCGAGGGCCGGGGCCGAGCAGTACTTC | CASSLDSARAGAEQYF | - | TRBJ2-7 | TRBV5-4 | 16 | many
TGTGCCAGCAATCCCTGGAGCTCTGGGGCCAACGTCCTGACTTTC | CASNPWSSGANVLTF | - | TRBJ2-6 | TRBV28 | 15 | -
TGTGCCAGCAGTCGAGCGGGTGGCGAGCAGTACTTC | CASSRAGGEQYF | - | TRBJ2-7 | TRBV7-3 | 12 | many
TGTGCCAGCAGCTTGGTCTACACAGATACGCAGTATTTT | CASSLVYTDTQYF | - | TRBJ2-3 | TRBV7-3 | 13 | -
TGTGCCAGCAGCGGCCGGTCCCCTAGCCCCAGCACAGATACGCAGTATTTT | CASSGRSPSPSTDTQYF | - | TRBJ2-3 | TRBV4-2 | 17 | -
TGTGCCAGCAGCCACCCCGGGACTAGCGGGTCCGGGGAGCAGTTCTTC | CASSHPGTSGSGEQFF | TRBD2 | TRBJ2-1 | TRBV3-1 | 16 | few
TGCAGTGCTAGAGATCCCTTGGTGGGGGACGAGCAGTACTTC | CSARDPLVGDEQYF | - | TRBJ2-7 | TRBV20-1 | 14 | -
TGTGCCATCAGTGACGGCCAGGGCCCTGGAAACACCATATATTTT | CAISDGQGPGNTIYF | - | TRBJ1-3 | TRBV10-3 | 15 | few
TGTGCCATCAGTGAGTGGCAGGGAATCGGGGAGACCCAGTACTTC | CAISEWQGIGETQYF | - | TRBJ2-5 | TRBV10-3 | 15 | few
TGCGCCAGCAGCTTGGTCTTAAACCTAGCGGGGGCTTATAATGAGCAGTTCTTC | CASSLVLNLAGAYNEQFF | TRBD2 | TRBJ2-1 | TRBV5-1 | 18 | few
TGCAGTGTCTACGAGGCAGGGCCGAACACTGAAGCTTTCTTT | CSVYEAGPNTEAFF | - | TRBJ1-1 | TRBV20-1 | 14 | few
TGTGCCAGCAGTTTTAGCGGGGGGAGCTCTGGGGCCAACGTCCTGACTTTC | CASSFSGGSSGANVLTF | TRBD2 | TRBJ2-6 | TRBV27 | 17 | -
TGTGCCAGCAGCTTTGGGCGGGGCCAAGAGACCCAGTACTTC | CASSFGRGQETQYF | - | TRBJ2-5 | TRBV7-2 | 14 | -